The 17 T cell receptor beta chains listed next were all sequenced from one sample in a study of T-cell reconstitution after alpha-beta-depleted transplantation in children. A library of TCRbeta sequences, prepared with unique molecular identifiers, was generated. TCRdb reprocessed the PCR reads via MiXCR and lists one record per CDR3 protein. The profile shows just under 250,000 distinct CDR3 sequences, 25% of them singletons. The sample was PBMCs, taken before TCRalphabeta/CD19-depleted stem cell transplant. Every receptor here comes from a girl aged 2 to 9 with Fanconi anemia, due to receive a stem cell transplant.

This clonotype occurred many times. The chain carries TRBV29-1 and TRBJ2-4, with D possibly matching TRBD2 (5 bases). Germline CDR1 is SQVTM and CDR2 is ANQGSEA. The CDR3 is 14 amino acids. Trimming stripped 7 bases from V and 1 base from J, with 14 bases between. This chain's CDR3 is CSASRGSAKNIQYF. Here the CDR3 DNA reads TGCAGCGCTTCCCGAGGGAGTGCCAAAAACATTCAGTACTTC.

This clonotype was found many times. The chain links TRBV12-3 or TRBV12-4 to TRBJ2-7; D is ambiguous. The CDR3 consists of 13 residues. With 3 bases removed from V and 3 bases from J, the gap between germline ends came to 9 bases. The DNA of the CDR3 is TGTGCCAGCAGTTTTGATAGGGTCTACGAGCAGTACTTC. Encoded protein: CASSFDRVYEQYF.

The CDR3: CASSLAGSKGSEAFF. CDR3 sequence (DNA): TGCGCCAGCAGCTTGGCAGGAAGTAAGGGCTCCGAAGCTTTCTTT. This chain uses TRBV5-1 with TRBJ1-1; no clear D. CDR3 size: 15 residues. Deletions cut 0 bases from V and 8 bases from J, with 17 bases between. From germline, CDR1 is SGHRS and CDR2 YFSETQ.

V usage is TRBV20-1 and J usage is TRBJ1-5; D is uncertain. CDR3 length: 12 amino acids. V was trimmed by 6 bases and J by 7 bases, leaving 13 bases between them. Germline CDR1 is DFQATT and CDR2 is SNEGSKA (reference sequence). The CDR3 sequence is CSASRRQQPQHF. CDR3 nucleotide sequence: TGCAGTGCGAGTAGGAGGCAGCAGCCCCAGCATTTT.

The chain carries TRBV7-2 and TRBJ2-1, with 13 bases identical to TRBD2. This CDR3 region has 15 residues. The V gene end was trimmed by 5 bases and the J gene end by 9 bases; junction bases not matched to a gene: 7. The germline gives CDR1 SGHTA, CDR2 FQGNSA. CDR3 region: CASSPGLAGVGEQFF. The DNA of the CDR3 is TGTGCCAGCAGCCCCGGACTAGCGGGAGTCGGTGAGCAGTTCTTC. Full variable domain (rest looked up from reference TRBV7-2 and TRBJ2-1): GAGVSQSPSNKVTEKGKDVELRCDPISGHTALYWYRQSLGQGLEFLIYFQGNSAPDKSGLPSDRFSAERTGGSVSTLTIQRTQQEDSAVYLCASSPGLAGVGEQFFGPGTRLTVL.

The sample holds a few counts of this clonotype. The V gene is TRBV20-1, the J gene TRBJ1-6, with D uncertain. The CDR3 is 13 amino acids. Trimming cost V 5 bases and J 10 bases, with 15 bases left between them. The germline gives CDR1 DFQATT, CDR2 SNEGSKA (reference sequence). This CDR3 is CSAPDGVVSPLHF. Here the CDR3 DNA reads TGCAGTGCTCCGGACGGGGTAGTGTCACCCCTCCACTTT.

V usage is TRBV6-1 and J usage is TRBJ2-1, with TRBD1 matching 7 bases. With V trimmed by 7 bases and J by 4 bases, 10 bases remained unmatched. Germline V lookup: CDR1 MNHNS, CDR2 SASEGT. This CDR3 comprises 15 residues. The chain's CDR3 is CASTSPGTDYNEQFF. DNA of the CDR3: TGTGCCAGCACCAGCCCCGGGACAGATTACAATGAGCAGTTCTTC.

This clonotype was counted many times. The rearrangement joins TRBV5-6 to TRBJ2-7; D gene unclear. Germline values: CDR1 SGHDT, CDR2 YYEEEE. Trimming pared 0 bases from V and 6 bases from J, leaving 7 bases between. The CDR3 totals 12 residues. For the CDR3, the DNA is TGTGCCAGCAGCTTGGGACTGGGCGAGCAGTACTTC. This translates into CASSLGLGEQYF. The whole variable domain, remainder taken from reference TRBV5-6 and TRBJ2-7, is DAGVTQSPTHLIKTRGQQVTLRCSPKSGHDTVSWYQQALGQGPQFIFQYYEEEERQRGNFPDRFSGHQFPNYSSELNVNALLLGDSALYLCASSLGLGEQYFGPGTRLTVT.

This clonotype was seen at least ten times. The rearrangement links TRBV10-3 to TRBJ2-1, with a weak D call TRBD2 (5 bases). The CDR3 extends over 13 amino acids. Germline V lookup: CDR1 ENHRY, CDR2 SYGVKD. Trimming took off 9 bases at V and 4 bases at J, with 13 bases between the two ends. DNA of the CDR3: TGTGCCATTGGGCTGAGGGTTTACAATGAGCAGTTCTTC. It is translated as CAIGLRVYNEQFF.

J is TRBJ2-1 and V is TRBV4-1; 7 bases match TRBD2. The CDR3 runs to 16 residues. Germline V gene lookup returns CDR1 MGHRA and CDR2 YSYEKL. The junction had 11 bases not matched to a gene; V was cut back by 1 base and J by 8 bases. The CDR3 spells CASSQGPGGRGHEQFF. The DNA of the CDR3 is TGCGCCAGCAGCCAAGGCCCTGGGGGGAGGGGCCATGAGCAGTTCTTC.

This clonotype was seen a few times. This sequence joins TRBV7-8 and TRBJ2-7; 7 bases are shared with TRBD2. The CDR3 has 14 residues. V was clipped by 1 base and J by 7 bases; unmatched bases: 7. Germline loops: CDR1 SGHVS, CDR2 FQNEAQ. The CDR3 DNA reads TGTGCCAGCAGCTTAGAGGGCGGGAGTATTGAGCAGTACTTC. Translating gives CASSLEGGSIEQYF.

This clonotype appeared a few times. The chain combines TRBV12-3 or TRBV12-4 with TRBJ2-3; 13 bases line up with TRBD2. CDR3 length: 20 amino acids. The J segment lost 4 bases and the V segment lost 5 bases, leaving 18 bases of the junction unmatched. For the CDR3, the DNA is TGTGCCAGCAGTCCAGGCCTACAGGTAGCCGGGACTAGCGGGGCAGATACGCAGTATTTT. Translation gives CASSPGLQVAGTSGADTQYF.

This clonotype was counted a few times. This chain connects TRBV11-3 to TRBJ2-3; the match to TRBD2 covers 8 bases. Trimming at V came to 0 bases and at J to 1 base, leaving 6 bases not matched to a gene. Germline V gives CDR1 SGHNT, CDR2 YENEEA. CDR3 length equals 17 residues. The CDR3: CASSLEGTGGRTDTQYF. The DNA for the CDR3 is TGTGCCAGCAGCTTAGAGGGTACGGGAGGGCGCACAGATACGCAGTATTTT.

This clonotype has a handful of counts. V usage is TRBV6-5 and J usage is TRBJ2-1; TRBD2 aligns across 12 bases. The V segment lost 2 bases and the J segment 1 base; nucleotides outside the gene matches: 0. The CDR3 contains 16 residues. The V gene's germline CDR1 is MNHEY and CDR2 SVGAGI. This chain's CDR3 is CASSYGLAGSYNEQFF. DNA for the CDR3: TGTGCCAGCAGTTACGGACTAGCGGGGTCCTACAATGAGCAGTTCTTC.

Here the CDR3 DNA reads TGCAGCGTCGGACAGGTTTCCTCTGGGGCCAACGTCCTGACTTTC. Its translation: CSVGQVSSGANVLTF. The V call is TRBV29-1, the J call TRBJ2-6; 7 positions agree with TRBD1. Germline V gene data show CDR1 as SQVTM and CDR2 as ANQGSEA. The CDR3 runs to 15 residues. Trimming at V came to 6 bases and at J to 0 bases, leaving 5 bases not matched to a gene. Based on the CDR3 plus reference TRBV29-1 and TRBJ2-6, the full variable domain is SAVISQKPSRDICQRGTSLTIQCQVDSQVTMMFWYRQQPGQSLTLIATANQGSEATYESGFVIDKFPISRPNLTFSTLTVSNMSPEDSSIYLCSVGQVSSGANVLTFGAGSRLTVL.

This clonotype occurred many times. The chain couples TRBV12-3 or TRBV12-4 to TRBJ2-1, with TRBD2 identical over 11 bases. The V gene end was trimmed by 5 bases and the J gene end by 9 bases; junction bases not matched to a gene: 6. The CDR3 sequence is 14 residues long. CDR3 amino acids: CASSATSGGSEQFF. The CDR3 DNA reads TGTGCCAGCAGTGCTACTAGCGGGGGAAGTGAGCAGTTCTTC.

This clonotype has a count of ten or more. This sequence joins TRBV20-1 and TRBJ2-3; D unresolved. This CDR3 has 13 amino acids. Germline V gene lookup returns CDR1 DFQATT and CDR2 SNEGSKA (reference sequence). V was cut by 3 bases and J by 0 bases, with 7 bases left in between. CDR3 loop: CSASRTSTDTQYF. Written as DNA, the CDR3 is TGCAGTGCTAGTAGAACTAGCACAGATACGCAGTATTTT.